This T cell receptor (beta chain) was captured by sequencing in a study of T cells after yellow fever vaccination. Study observations and caveats: Re-detected after boosting: most primary clones, 96% of CD4 and 88% of CD8.

Germline V CDR1 and CDR2: MNHEY, SMNVEV (reference sequence). V gave up 6 bases and J gave up 5 bases; unmatched junction bases: 9. CDR3 length: 15 amino acids. A process of 5'RACE template switching, which added a universal primer site and UMIs, was used to make TCR cDNA. TCRdb re-called the 5' RACE reads with MiXCR, one entry per CDR3 protein. This sample has about 120,000 distinct CDR3 sequences, with under 9% found just once. This clonotype occurred a few times. What it binds is not known. The sequences come from CD8+ T cells sorted from PBMCs, collected on the day of the yellow fever booster vaccination. V gene TRBV27 combines with J gene TRBJ2-2; 7 bases match TRBD1. This clonotype originated in a man aged 18 to 29 who received the YFV17D yellow fever vaccine. Written as DNA, the CDR3 is TGTGCCAGCAGCCTAGTAGGGGGCCTGACCGGGGAGCTGTTTTTT. It is translated as CASSLVGGLTGELFF.